This T cell receptor beta chain was identified during a study of blood T cell repertoires in COVID-19. Overall study context: Sites in the United States, Italy and Spain provided acute and convalescent COVID-19 samples. T cells, B-cell-depleted T cells, or PBMCs provided the cDNA or gDNA that served as material.

This clone occurred a few times. Per the study methods: Reference gene primer amplification in the assay estimated nucleated cell counts. Generated by immunoSEQ multiplex PCR, the TCRdb table keeps only in-frame clones and is missing some. The D gene and trimming were derived from the DNA, and the V and J assignments and clone size from that table. The table has about 93,000 clones, roughly 88% seen once. The sequence was obtained from a human donor with active COVID-19. The donor label of this sample is uncertain. Source material: peripheral blood.

The CDR3 region has the DNA TGTGCCAGCGCGGGTAACTACGAGCAGTACTTC. Protein: CASAGNYEQYF. The chain uses TRBV28 and TRBJ2-7, with D possibly TRBD2 on 5 matching bases. CDR1 is MDHEN and CDR2 is SYDVKM in the germline V gene. V lost 8 bases and J 3 bases, leaving 8 bases between the germline ends. This CDR3 is 11 amino acids long.